Described below is a single T cell receptor beta chain sequence and its context. This specimen belongs to a study of T cell changes during pregnancy in multiple sclerosis. In germline, CDR1 is SGHDT, CDR2 YYEEEE. The length of the CDR3 is 14 residues. V lost 4 bases, J lost 4 bases, and 15 bases lay in between. Sequencing was performed with immunoSEQ multiplex PCR; in TCRdb, only in-frame clones are kept and a portion is missing. The repertoire consists of about 46,000 clones, with about 93% occurring once and the leading ten covering approximately 0.39%. The chain employs TRBV5-6 and TRBJ2-7; D perhaps matches TRBD1 (6 bases). The sequencing used CD4+ T cells from peripheral blood mononuclear cells, collected after pregnancy. The TCR was taken from a female donor with multiple sclerosis, enrolled in a pregnancy study. The CDR3 DNA sequence: TGTGCCAGCAGCCCTGGGGTGGGGGCATACGAGCAGTACTTC. This codes for CASSPGVGAYEQYF.